This T cell receptor (beta chain) was captured by sequencing in a study of blood T cell repertoires in COVID-19 (dated by TCRdb to 2020 to 2021). In the study overall: Samples from collaborators originated in the United States, Italy and Spain and spanned both the acute and convalescent phases of COVID-19. Nearly every sample came with metadata listing a de-identified subject ID, COVID-19 status, age in years and sex. A freely available public database, intended as a resource for researchers studying the immune response to SARS-CoV-2, is where the repertoires were released. The material from the prospective study consisted of cDNA or gDNA derived from T cells, B-cell-depleted T cells, or PBMCs. Where available, HLA class I and class II types were obtained from metadata supplied by the sample provider rather than from assay-based typing. The dataset comprised deeply sampled blood TCRbeta repertoires from subjects exposed to, actively infected with, or recovered from COVID-19. Samples were obtained from the ongoing ImmuneRACE study (first 160 participants) and from about 1,300 subjects provided by 6 global collaborators. On the study overall, not on this receptor specifically: The quantity of clinical and demographic metadata differed by source and by participant and was supplied without curation.

This clone has only a few counts. Its antigen target is currently unknown. The record has no base qualities; no much larger clone is one base away. At one collaborating source in Seattle, patients were enrolled during active infection and were followed longitudinally through the course of disease. Each collaborating institution followed its own protocols to collect whole blood in K2EDTA tubes. For TCRbeta analysis, collaborator samples were shipped as frozen whole blood, as isolated PBMCs, or as DNA extracted from either sample type. CDR1 and CDR2 are drawn from the germline V gene (reference sequence): MNHEY, SMNVEV. V and J are trimmed by 4 bases and 5 bases, and the gene matches miss 7 bases of the junction. Taken from cysteine to phenylalanine, the CDR3 has 14 residues. The read is trimmed to its CDR3 DNA, 42 bases read in frame from base 1. TCRbeta CDR3 regions were amplified from genomic DNA using the immunoSEQ Assay, a bias-controlled multiplex PCR. On the authors' methods: The number of nucleated cells in each sample was estimated by amplification of reference gene primers within the assay. Sequence reads were collapsed and filtered to measure the absolute abundance of every unique TCRbeta CDR3 rearrangement. For each sample, productive Simpson clonality was calculated as the square root of Simpson's diversity index across productive rearrangements. Not all clones reach the TCRdb copy of this immuneACCESS table, which keeps in-frame sequences only. Checked studies attribute under half of the gap to unresolved V genes and leave the rest unexplained. V, J and clone size derive from that table, while D and trimming were established from the DNA sequence. The sample profile shows around 270,000 clones; 80% to 95% of them were found once. Approximately 2.6% of the sample is in the top ten clones.

In this chain, TRBV27 is recombined with TRBJ2-5; 7 central bases correspond to TRBD1. This sequence was found in a person between 18 and 30 years old with COVID-19, enrolled during active disease. Input material: peripheral blood. DNA sequence: TGTGCCAGCAGTTCTCGACAGGGACGGGAGACCCAGTACTTC. It translates to CASSSRQGRETQYF.